A selection of T cell receptor beta chains follows, all from one sample in a study of human T cells and chemical hapten exposure. One entry per CDR3 protein results from TCRdb running MiXCR on the RACE reads. The repertoire holds more than 150,000 distinct CDR3 sequences, with approximately 14% as singletons. The sequencing here drew on whole blood, taken in connection with sensitization to the hapten diphenylcyclopropenone (DPC). These receptors came from a woman aged 30 to 39 with alopecia areata. Some clones in this sample may be carry-over from other donors' samples. Both conserved end residues are part of each CDR3. Each record gives: J gene, V gene, CDR3 protein.

j_gene: TRBJ2-3; v_gene: TRBV7-9; CDR3aa: CASPGPGGTDTQYF
j_gene: TRBJ1-1; v_gene: TRBV6-2/TRBV6-3; CDR3aa: CASSYSRTEAFF
j_gene: TRBJ2-3; v_gene: TRBV20-1; CDR3aa: CSASPGTSTDTQYF
j_gene: TRBJ2-7; v_gene: TRBV7-9; CDR3aa: CASSQLAGGLSYEQYF
j_gene: TRBJ2-1; v_gene: TRBV7-9; CDR3aa: CASSPTGRGANEQFF
j_gene: TRBJ1-1; v_gene: TRBV28; CDR3aa: CASSPWTGRTEAFF
j_gene: TRBJ1-4; v_gene: TRBV21-1; CDR3aa: CASTEEKLFF
j_gene: TRBJ1-1; v_gene: TRBV29-1; CDR3aa: CSVVRQGGNTEAFF
j_gene: TRBJ1-1; v_gene: TRBV12-3/TRBV12-4; CDR3aa: CASSGTGMNTEAFF
j_gene: TRBJ1-2; v_gene: TRBV24-1; CDR3aa: CATSDVPDGYTF
j_gene: TRBJ1-2; v_gene: TRBV19; CDR3aa: CASSAQSYGYTF
j_gene: TRBJ2-1; v_gene: TRBV20-1; CDR3aa: CSARGGGKNEQFF
j_gene: TRBJ2-3; v_gene: TRBV2; CDR3aa: CASSRGGQSDTQYF
j_gene: TRBJ1-1; v_gene: TRBV5-1; CDR3aa: CASGFTMNTEAFF
j_gene: TRBJ1-5; v_gene: TRBV2; CDR3aa: CASSEAGASNQPQHF
j_gene: TRBJ2-5; v_gene: TRBV5-1; CDR3aa: CASSLEAGFSETQYF
j_gene: TRBJ2-1; v_gene: TRBV6-4; CDR3aa: CASSASAGSYNEQFF
j_gene: TRBJ2-7; v_gene: TRBV5-1; CDR3aa: CASSLETFGEQYF
j_gene: TRBJ1-1; v_gene: TRBV7-8; CDR3aa: CASSHFWNTEAFF
j_gene: TRBJ2-1; v_gene: TRBV7-2; CDR3aa: CASSPRSNEQFF
j_gene: TRBJ1-1; v_gene: TRBV7-6; CDR3aa: CASSLVETVNTEAFF
j_gene: TRBJ1-2; v_gene: TRBV5-4; CDR3aa: CASSLETAYSYGYTF
j_gene: TRBJ2-5; v_gene: TRBV10-3; CDR3aa: CAISGNEETQYF
j_gene: TRBJ2-5; v_gene: TRBV3-1; CDR3aa: CASSQDSPGEKTQYF
j_gene: TRBJ1-5; v_gene: TRBV5-8; CDR3aa: CASSSGQIPNQPQHF
j_gene: TRBJ1-5; v_gene: TRBV7-2; CDR3aa: CASSLAVGDQPQHF
j_gene: TRBJ2-7; v_gene: TRBV9; CDR3aa: CASSVGLLAAGEQYF
j_gene: TRBJ1-6; v_gene: TRBV6-6; CDR3aa: CASSRESYNSPLHF
j_gene: TRBJ2-1; v_gene: TRBV12-3/TRBV12-4; CDR3aa: CASSQLRGNEQFF
j_gene: TRBJ1-5; v_gene: TRBV6-2/TRBV6-3; CDR3aa: CASRPQGAGGNQPQHF
j_gene: TRBJ1-5; v_gene: TRBV19; CDR3aa: CASSIWQLNQPQHF
j_gene: TRBJ1-5; v_gene: TRBV10-3; CDR3aa: CAIRGQGIDQPQHF
j_gene: TRBJ2-7; v_gene: TRBV27; CDR3aa: CASSLSSILYEQYF
j_gene: TRBJ1-5; v_gene: TRBV20-1; CDR3aa: CSANLPGGQPQHF
j_gene: TRBJ2-7; v_gene: TRBV6-5; CDR3aa: CASRTVGRPYEQYF
j_gene: TRBJ2-7; v_gene: TRBV11-2; CDR3aa: CASSLTGLAGAEQYF
j_gene: TRBJ2-7; v_gene: TRBV5-5; CDR3aa: CASSLAAGNSYEQYF
j_gene: TRBJ2-7; v_gene: TRBV9; CDR3aa: CASSSGTSERNEQYF
j_gene: TRBJ2-1; v_gene: TRBV20-1; CDR3aa: CSARVQGGGSYNEQFF
j_gene: TRBJ2-3; v_gene: TRBV5-1; CDR3aa: CASSKGDSGTDTQYF
j_gene: TRBJ1-5; v_gene: TRBV6-1; CDR3aa: CASDSYSNQPQHF
j_gene: TRBJ1-3; v_gene: TRBV29-1; CDR3aa: CSVRGNRDTIYF
j_gene: TRBJ1-2; v_gene: TRBV5-1; CDR3aa: CASSIDSDGYTF
j_gene: TRBJ2-7; v_gene: TRBV24-1; CDR3aa: CATSDGRGEQYF
j_gene: TRBJ2-5; v_gene: TRBV3-1; CDR3aa: CASSYLPRTQLQETQYF